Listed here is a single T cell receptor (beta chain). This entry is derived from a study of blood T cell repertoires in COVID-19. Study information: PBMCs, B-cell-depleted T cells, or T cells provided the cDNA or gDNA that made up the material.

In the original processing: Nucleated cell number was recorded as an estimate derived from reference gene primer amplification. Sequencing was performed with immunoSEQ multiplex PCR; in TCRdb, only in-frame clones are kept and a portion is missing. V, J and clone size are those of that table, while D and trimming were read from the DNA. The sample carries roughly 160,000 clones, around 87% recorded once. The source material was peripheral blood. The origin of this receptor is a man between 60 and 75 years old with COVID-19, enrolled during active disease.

In nucleotides, the CDR3 is TGTGCCAGCCCCCGGGACAATGAGCAGTTCTTC. It is translated as CASPRDNEQFF. The J gene is TRBJ2-1, the V gene TRBV6-5; D ambiguous. CDR3 length equals 11 residues. V was clipped by 8 bases and J by 5 bases, with 7 bases between them. CDR1 and CDR2 (germline): MNHEY, SVGAGI.